This TCR beta chain was profiled in a study of T cells in Graves' hyperthyroidism and ophthalmopathy. Notes on the study in general: Within blood appeared most thyroid clonotypes that had expanded above 0.001.

Amplification of TCR beta CDR3 regions used RNA as the template. HTBI primers were the set used in a first-round RT-PCR of the TCR CDR3. TCRdb independently ran MiXCR on the multiplex PCR reads; one entry per CDR3 protein. The sample carries about 160,000 distinct CDR3 sequences, 9.4% recorded once. The table lists this clonotype with a few counts. What it recognizes is unknown. In germline, CDR1 is KGHDR, CDR2 SFDVKD. The V and J ends lost 8 bases and 2 bases respectively, with 10 bases between them. The CDR3 loop spans 13 amino acids. Sequenced material: blood. This chain links TRBV24-1 with TRBJ2-3; the D gene is possibly TRBD2 (5 bases). This receptor was identified in a woman younger than 35 with Graves' hyperthyroidism that later progressed to Graves' ophthalmopathy. CDR3 loop: CATKADDTDTQYF. CDR3 in DNA: TGTGCCACCAAAGCGGATGACACAGATACGCAGTATTTT.